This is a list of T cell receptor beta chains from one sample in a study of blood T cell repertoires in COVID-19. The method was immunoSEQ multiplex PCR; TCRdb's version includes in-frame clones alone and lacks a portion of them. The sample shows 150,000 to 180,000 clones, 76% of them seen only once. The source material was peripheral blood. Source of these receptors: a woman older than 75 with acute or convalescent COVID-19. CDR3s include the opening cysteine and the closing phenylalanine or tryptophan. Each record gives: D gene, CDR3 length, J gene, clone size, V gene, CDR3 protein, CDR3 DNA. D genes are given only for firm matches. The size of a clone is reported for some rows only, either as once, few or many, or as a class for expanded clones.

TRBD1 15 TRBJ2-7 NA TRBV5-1 CASKGTGGTSGEQYF TGCGCCAGCAAGGGAACAGGGGGAACCTCCGGCGAGCAGTACTTC
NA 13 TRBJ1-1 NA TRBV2 CASSKQGNTEAFF TGTGCCAGCAGTAAACAGGGGAACACTGAAGCTTTCTTT
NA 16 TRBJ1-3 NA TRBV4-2 CASSQVFRTSGNTIYF TGTGCCAGCAGCCAAGTATTCAGAACATCTGGAAACACCATATATTTT
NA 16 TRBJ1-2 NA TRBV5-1 CASHSQPGSEGSGYTF TGCGCCAGCCACTCACAACCTGGATCCGAAGGGAGTGGCTACACCTTC
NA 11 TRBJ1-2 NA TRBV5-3 CASRGAGLYTF TGTGCCAGCAGGGGTGCAGGGCTCTACACCTTC
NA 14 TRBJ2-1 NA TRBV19 CASRYRAGYNEQFF TGTGCCAGTAGATATCGGGCGGGATACAATGAGCAGTTCTTC
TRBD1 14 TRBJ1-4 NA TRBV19 CASEDRGANEKLFF TGTGCCAGTGAAGACAGGGGCGCCAATGAAAAACTGTTTTTT
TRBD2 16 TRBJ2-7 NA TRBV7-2 CASRISSGENSYEQYF TGTGCCAGCAGAATCTCTAGCGGGGAAAACTCCTACGAGCAGTACTTC
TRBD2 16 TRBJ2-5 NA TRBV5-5 CASSLAVLAVKETQYF TGTGCCAGCAGCTTGGCCGTCCTAGCGGTAAAAGAGACCCAGTACTTC
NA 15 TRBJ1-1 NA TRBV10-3 CAISEAPGSDTEAFF TGTGCCATCAGTGAGGCCCCGGGATCGGACACTGAAGCTTTCTTT
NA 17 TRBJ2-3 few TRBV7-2 CASTLMMAGRDPDTQYF TGTGCCAGCACCCTCATGATGGCGGGGCGCGACCCAGATACGCAGTATTTT
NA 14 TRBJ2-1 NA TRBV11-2 CASSFLRGGNEQFF TGTGCCAGCAGCTTTCTTAGGGGGGGCAATGAGCAGTTCTTC
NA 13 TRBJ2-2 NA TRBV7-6 CASSLVEGGELFF TGTGCCAGCAGCTTAGTAGAGGGCGGGGAGCTGTTTTTT
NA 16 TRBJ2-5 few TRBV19 CASSISKPRNQETQYF TGTGCCAGTAGTATAAGCAAGCCGAGAAACCAAGAGACCCAGTACTTC
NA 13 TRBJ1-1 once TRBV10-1 CASSQATNTEAFF TGCGCCAGCAGTCAAGCAACGAACACTGAAGCTTTCTTT
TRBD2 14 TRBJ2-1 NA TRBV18 CASLTSGTYNEQFF TGTGCCAGCTTAACTAGCGGGACCTACAATGAGCAGTTCTTC
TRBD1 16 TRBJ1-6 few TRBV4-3 CASSQGIGTGDSPLHF TGCGCCAGCAGCCAGGGTATTGGGACAGGAGATTCACCCCTCCACTTT
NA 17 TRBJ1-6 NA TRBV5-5 CASSTGRLPSYNSPLHF TGTGCCAGCAGCACTGGGAGGCTCCCCTCCTATAATTCACCCCTCCACTTT
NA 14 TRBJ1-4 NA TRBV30 CAWTRQSPLEKLFF TGTGCCTGGACAAGACAAAGCCCCCTTGAAAAACTGTTTTTT
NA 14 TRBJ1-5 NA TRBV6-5 CASSRDFASQPQHF TGTGCCAGCAGCAGGGACTTCGCGAGTCAGCCCCAGCATTTT
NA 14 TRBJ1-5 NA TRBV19 CASSPSDGRQPQHF TGTGCCAGTAGTCCCTCGGATGGGAGGCAGCCCCAGCATTTT
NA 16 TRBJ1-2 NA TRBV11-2 CASAGGFMGRWWSYTF TGTGCCAGCGCCGGGGGGTTCATGGGCAGGTGGTGGAGCTACACCTTC
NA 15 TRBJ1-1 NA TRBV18 CASSQGVITNTEAFF TGTGCCAGCTCACAGGGGGTGATCACGAACACTGAAGCTTTCTTT
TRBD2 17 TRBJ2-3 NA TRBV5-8 CASSLGTSGSSTDTQYF TGTGCCAGCAGCCTCGGGACTAGCGGATCTAGCACAGATACGCAGTATTTT
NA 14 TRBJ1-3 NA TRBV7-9 CASSLGSSGNTIYF TGTGCCAGCAGCTTAGGGAGCTCTGGAAACACCATATATTTT
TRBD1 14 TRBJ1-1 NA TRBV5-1 CASGTGDVKTEAFF TGCGCCAGCGGGACAGGGGACGTGAAGACTGAAGCTTTCTTT
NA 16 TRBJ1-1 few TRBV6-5 CASSYTSIGRNTEAFF TGTGCCAGCAGTTACACCTCCATAGGGAGGAACACTGAAGCTTTCTTT
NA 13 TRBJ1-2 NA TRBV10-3 CAISESQIYGYTF TGTGCCATCAGTGAGTCACAGATATATGGCTACACCTTC
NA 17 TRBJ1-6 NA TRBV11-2 CASSLDLNRGYNSPLHF TGTGCCAGCAGCTTAGATCTAAACCGGGGCTATAATTCACCCCTCCACTTT
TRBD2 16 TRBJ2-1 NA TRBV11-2 CASSSTAGVGGNEQFF TGTGCCAGCAGCTCAACAGCGGGAGTCGGGGGCAATGAGCAGTTCTTC
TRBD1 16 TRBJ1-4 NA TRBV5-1 CASSLTPGTGDEKLFF TGCGCCAGCAGCTTGACGCCCGGGACAGGGGATGAAAAACTGTTTTTT
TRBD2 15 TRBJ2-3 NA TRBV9 CASSSRDYRTDTQYF TGTGCCAGCAGCTCCCGGGACTACCGCACAGATACGCAGTATTTT
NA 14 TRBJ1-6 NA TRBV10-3 CAISEVGANSPLHF TGTGCCATCAGTGAGGTTGGAGCTAATTCACCCCTCCACTTT
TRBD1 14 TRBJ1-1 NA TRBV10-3 CAISESTGVTEAFF TGTGCCATCAGTGAGTCGACAGGGGTAACTGAAGCTTTCTTT
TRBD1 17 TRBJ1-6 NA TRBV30 CAWIKGMDRVYNSPLHF TGTGCCTGGATAAAAGGGATGGACAGGGTCTATAATTCACCCCTCCACTTT
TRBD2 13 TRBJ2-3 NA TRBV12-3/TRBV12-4 CASAKRGGDAQYF TGTGCCAGCGCGAAGCGGGGGGGAGATGCGCAGTATTTT
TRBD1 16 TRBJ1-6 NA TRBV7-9 CASSPGQGTGNSPLHF TGTGCCAGCAGCCCCGGACAGGGGACGGGAAATTCACCCCTCCACTTT
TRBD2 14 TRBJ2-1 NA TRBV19 CASSPTSGRDEQFF TGTGCCAGTAGTCCAACTAGCGGGCGGGATGAGCAGTTCTTC
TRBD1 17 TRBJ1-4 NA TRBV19 CASRGTGTGATNEKLFF TGTGCCAGTAGGGGGACAGGGACGGGAGCAACTAATGAAAAACTGTTTTTT
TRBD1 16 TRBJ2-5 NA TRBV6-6 CASSYWTGGNQETQYF TGTGCCAGCAGTTATTGGACAGGGGGTAACCAAGAGACCCAGTACTTC
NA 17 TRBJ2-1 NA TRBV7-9 CASSLAFGGSNTNEQFF TGTGCCAGCAGCTTGGCGTTTGGGGGGAGTAATACGAATGAGCAGTTCTTC
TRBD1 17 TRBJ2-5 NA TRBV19 CASRRQGAPDRGETQYF TGTGCCAGTAGAAGACAGGGGGCGCCTGATCGGGGAGAGACCCAGTACTTC
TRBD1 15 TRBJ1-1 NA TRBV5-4 CASSRSGTVNTEAFF TGTGCCAGCAGCCGCTCCGGGACAGTGAACACTGAAGCTTTCTTT
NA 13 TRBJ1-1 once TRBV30 CAWNPSGAAGAFF TGTGCCTGGAATCCATCAGGGGCGGCAGGAGCTTTCTTT
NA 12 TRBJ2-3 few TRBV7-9 CASTSTGNTQYF TGTGCCAGCACCTCGACAGGTAATACGCAGTATTTT
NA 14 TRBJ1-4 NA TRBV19 CASCTSQGNEKLFF TGTGCCAGTTGTACCTCTCAGGGAAATGAAAAACTGTTTTTT
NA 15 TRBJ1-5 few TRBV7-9 CASSLEGGNNQPQHF TGTGCCAGCAGCTTAGAGGGAGGTAACAATCAGCCCCAGCATTTT
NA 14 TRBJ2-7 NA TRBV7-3 CASSLMAGKDEQYF TGTGCCAGCAGCTTAATGGCAGGCAAGGACGAGCAGTACTTC
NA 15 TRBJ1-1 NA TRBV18 CASSPTAGQNTEAFF TGTGCCAGCTCACCTACAGCAGGGCAGAACACTGAAGCTTTCTTT
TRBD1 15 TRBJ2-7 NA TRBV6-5 CASRDGTGWSYEQYF TGTGCCAGCAGAGACGGGACAGGGTGGTCCTACGAGCAGTACTTC
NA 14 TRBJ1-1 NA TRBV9 CASSVGRSNTEAFF TGTGCCAGCAGCGTAGGTAGATCGAACACTGAAGCTTTCTTT
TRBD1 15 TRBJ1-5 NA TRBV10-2 CASSEQGSSNQPQHF TGCGCCAGCAGTGAACAGGGGTCAAGCAATCAGCCCCAGCATTTT
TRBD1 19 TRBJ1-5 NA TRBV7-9 CASSLGAGTGGRSNQPQHF TGTGCCAGCAGCTTAGGGGCCGGGACAGGGGGTAGAAGCAATCAGCCCCAGCATTTT
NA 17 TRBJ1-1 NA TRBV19 CASSIGPGGAENTEAFF TGTGCCAGTAGTATCGGTCCGGGGGGCGCGGAGAACACTGAAGCTTTCTTT